These 9 T cell receptor beta chains originate from one sample sequenced in a study of regulatory T cells in long-lasting Graves disease. The time point was: persistent/refractory GD, antithyroid drugs over 5 years with positive TRAb. Scientists built the TCR library using RNA that was extracted from PBMCs. In building TCR beta libraries, iRepertoire HTBI primers were used together with Arm-PCR of CDR3 regions. TCRdb redid the calling of the multiplex PCR reads with MiXCR, one entry per CDR3 protein. Found here are about 470,000 distinct CDR3 sequences, 20% to 25% of them singletons; the top ten hold 7% to 9%. The specimen comprised peripheral blood mononuclear cells (PBMCs), sampled when the disease was refractory, from a patient treated with antithyroid drugs. The receptor set was obtained from a female donor with Graves disease.

This clonotype has at least ten counts. The V and J genes are TRBV6-4 and TRBJ1-1; 9 nucleotides match TRBD1. This CDR3 spans 18 amino acids. Looked up from germline, CDR1 is MRHNA and CDR2 is SNTAGT. Trimming at V came to 6 bases and at J to 7 bases, leaving 21 bases not matched to a gene. CDR3 coding DNA: TGTGCCAGCAGAACCATTGGGACAGGGAAAACCTACGGGGTTGAAGCTTTCTTT. Translating it yields CASRTIGTGKTYGVEAFF.

This clonotype was counted between two and nine times. This chain connects TRBV7-3 to TRBJ2-2; D possibly corresponds to TRBD2 (7 bases). Trimming stripped 0 bases from V and 3 bases from J, with 14 bases between. Per germline, CDR1 SGHTA and CDR2 FQGTGA. This CDR3 spans 17 amino acids. CDR3 region: CASSLTGGLADTGELFF. The CDR3 nucleotides read TGTGCCAGCAGCTTAACTGGGGGGCTAGCGGACACCGGGGAGCTGTTTTTT.

A remark on this clonotype: One base away lies a much larger clone, so this may be a sequencing read error. The CDR3 here is CASSPLKQGSTEAFF. In nucleotides, the CDR3 is TGTGCCAGTAGTCCTTTAAAACAGGGGAGTACTGAAGCTTTCTTT. The chain couples TRBV19 to TRBJ1-1, with TRBD1 identical over 7 bases. Germline CDR1 reads LNHDA; CDR2 reads SQIVND (reference sequence). The CDR3 loop spans 15 amino acids. V dropped 5 bases and J dropped 5; count of bases not matched to a gene: 11. The full variable domain, completed using reference TRBV19 and TRBJ1-1, is DGGITQSPKYLFRKEGQNVTLSCEQNLNHDAMYWYRQDPGQGLRLIYYSQIVNDFQKGDIAEGYSVSREKKESFPLTVTSAQKNPTAFYLCASSPLKQGSTEAFFGQGTRLTVV.

This chain links TRBV28 with TRBJ1-5; D gene uncertain. The CDR3 has 14 residues. In germline, CDR1 is MDHEN, CDR2 SYDVKM. V was trimmed by 9 bases and J by 0 bases, leaving 12 bases between them. The CDR3 DNA reads TGTGCCAGTTCCTCCAGATTTAGCAATCAGCCCCAGCATTTT. It specifies CASSSRFSNQPQHF.

This clonotype was seen at least ten times. The V and J genes are TRBV6-5 and TRBJ2-7, with TRBD1 matching 8 bases. This CDR3 comprises 16 residues. Germline V gene sequence: CDR1 MNHEY, CDR2 SVGAGI. V lost 2 bases and J lost 5; bases outside the gene matches: 11. The CDR3 DNA reads as TGTGCCAGCAGTTACCACCTCGACAGGGGCGTCGACGAGCAGTACTTC. Its translation is CASSYHLDRGVDEQYF.

This clonotype was recorded a few times. The chain recombines TRBV30 with TRBJ1-1, with TRBD1 matching 8 bases. The J segment lost 4 bases and the V segment lost 0 bases, leaving 7 bases of the junction unmatched. The CDR3 spans 15 residues. From germline, CDR1 is GTSNPN and CDR2 SVGIG (reference sequence). This CDR3 reads CAWSVPGGAGTEAFF. For the CDR3, the DNA is TGTGCCTGGAGTGTACCAGGGGGCGCGGGCACTGAAGCTTTCTTT.

The V gene is TRBV20-1, the J gene TRBJ2-7; maybe TRBD1 (6 bases). Deletions cut 3 bases from V and 5 bases from J, with 17 bases between. Germline V gene sequence: CDR1 DFQATT, CDR2 SNEGSKA (reference sequence). The CDR3 sequence is 14 residues long. This chain's CDR3 is CSASPDLRGHEQYF. For the CDR3, the DNA is TGCAGTGCTAGCCCCGATCTCAGGGGCCACGAGCAGTACTTC.

The chain links TRBV7-2 to TRBJ2-2; D possibly corresponds to TRBD2 (6 bases). V was pared by 3 bases and J by 9 bases, with 23 bases between. The V gene's germline CDR1 is SGHTA and CDR2 FQGNSA. The CDR3 covers 17 residues. The CDR3 DNA reads TGTGCCAGCAGCTTTCCCCTAGCGTCTTTACACTCCCGGGAGCTGTTTTTT. Protein sequence: CASSFPLASLHSRELFF.

This clonotype came up a few times. The chain links TRBV28 to TRBJ2-7; D perhaps matches TRBD1 (6 bases). Germline CDR1 and CDR2: MDHEN and SYDVKM. Trimming left V 6 bases short and J 0 bases short, with 15 bases between. This CDR3 has 15 amino acids. The CDR3 sequence: CASSPRRTVSYEQYF. DNA of the CDR3: TGTGCCAGCAGCCCCCGCCGGACAGTCTCCTACGAGCAGTACTTC.